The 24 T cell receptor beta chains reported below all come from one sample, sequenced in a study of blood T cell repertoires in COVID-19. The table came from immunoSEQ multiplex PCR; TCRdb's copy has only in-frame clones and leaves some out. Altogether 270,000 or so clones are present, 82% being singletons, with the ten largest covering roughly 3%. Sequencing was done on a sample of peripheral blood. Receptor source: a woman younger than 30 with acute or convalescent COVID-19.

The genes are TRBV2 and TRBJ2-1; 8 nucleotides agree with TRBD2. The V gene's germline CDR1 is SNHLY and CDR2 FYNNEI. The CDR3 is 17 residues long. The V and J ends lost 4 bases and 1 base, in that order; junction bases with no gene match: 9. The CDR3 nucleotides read TGTGCCAGCAGTGGGAATAGCGGGGCCAATTCCTACAATGAGCAGTTCTTC. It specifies CASSGNSGANSYNEQFF.

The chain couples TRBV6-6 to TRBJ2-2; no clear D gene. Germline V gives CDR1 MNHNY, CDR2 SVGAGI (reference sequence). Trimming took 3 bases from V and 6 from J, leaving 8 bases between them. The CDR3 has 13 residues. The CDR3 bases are TGTGCCAGCAGTTATATGGCCGCCGGGGAGCTGTTTTTT. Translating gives CASSYMAAGELFF.

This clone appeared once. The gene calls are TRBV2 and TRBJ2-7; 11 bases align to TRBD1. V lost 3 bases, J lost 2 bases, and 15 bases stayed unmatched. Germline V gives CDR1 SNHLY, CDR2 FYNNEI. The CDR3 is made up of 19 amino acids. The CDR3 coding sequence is TGTGCCAGCAGTGATAAGGACAGGGGGCTTGCTAGCGCAACCTACGAGCAGTACTTC. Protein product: CASSDKDRGLASATYEQYF.

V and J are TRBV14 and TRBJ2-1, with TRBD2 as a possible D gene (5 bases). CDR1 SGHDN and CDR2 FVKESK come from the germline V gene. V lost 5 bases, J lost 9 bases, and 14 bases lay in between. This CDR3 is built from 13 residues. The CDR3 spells CASSWLAETEQFF. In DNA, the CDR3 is TGTGCCAGCAGCTGGCTAGCCGAAACTGAGCAGTTCTTC.

CDR3 nucleotide sequence: TGTGCCAGCAGCTTAGACTGGGACACAACCTACAATGAGCAGTTCTTC. Protein product: CASSLDWDTTYNEQFF. The V call is TRBV5-4, the J call TRBJ2-1; a possible D gene is TRBD1 (6 bases). V was pared by 2 bases and J by 2 bases, with 14 bases between. The CDR3 has 16 residues. Per the germline V gene, CDR1 is SGHNT and CDR2 is YYREEE (reference sequence).

The CDR3 loop is CASSAGLGGELFF. The CDR3 DNA follows: TGTGCCAGCAGTGCAGGGTTGGGTGGGGAGCTGTTTTTT. V gene TRBV2 combines with J gene TRBJ2-2, with D possibly TRBD1 on 5 matching bases. V gave up 4 bases and J gave up 8 bases, with 11 bases separating them. Germline lookup yields CDR1 SNHLY and CDR2 FYNNEI. The CDR3 covers 13 residues.

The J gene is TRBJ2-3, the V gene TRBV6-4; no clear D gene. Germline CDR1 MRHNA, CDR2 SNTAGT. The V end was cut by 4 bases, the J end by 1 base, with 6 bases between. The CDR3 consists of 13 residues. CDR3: CASSVEGTDTQYF. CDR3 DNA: TGTGCCAGCAGTGTAGAAGGCACAGATACGCAGTATTTT.

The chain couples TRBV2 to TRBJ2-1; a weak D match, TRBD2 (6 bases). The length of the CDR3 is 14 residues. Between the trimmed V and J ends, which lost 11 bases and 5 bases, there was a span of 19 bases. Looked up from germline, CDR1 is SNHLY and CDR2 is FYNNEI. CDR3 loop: CAARARTNNNEQFF. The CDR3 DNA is TGTGCCGCCCGGGCCCGGACTAATAACAATGAGCAGTTCTTC.

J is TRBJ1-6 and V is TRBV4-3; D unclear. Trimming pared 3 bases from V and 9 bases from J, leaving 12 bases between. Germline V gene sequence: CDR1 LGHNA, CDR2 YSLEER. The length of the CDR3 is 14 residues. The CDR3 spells CASSHPQEGSPLHF. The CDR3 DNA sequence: TGCGCCAGCAGCCATCCCCAGGAAGGTTCACCCCTCCACTTT.

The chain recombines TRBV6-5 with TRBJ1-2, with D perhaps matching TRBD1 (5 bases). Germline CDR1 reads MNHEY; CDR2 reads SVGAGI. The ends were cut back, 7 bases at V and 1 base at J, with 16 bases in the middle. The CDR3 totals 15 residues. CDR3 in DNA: TGTGCCAGCACCATAGCCGCGGGGGTTAACTATGGCTACACCTTC. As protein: CASTIAAGVNYGYTF.

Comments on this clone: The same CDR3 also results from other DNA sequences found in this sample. The CDR3 protein is CASSPRTGNQPQHF. CDR3 in DNA: TGTGCCAGTAGTCCCCGGACAGGGAATCAGCCCCAGCATTTT. The rearrangement links TRBV19 to TRBJ1-5; TRBD1 matches 8 bases. Germline CDR1 is LNHDA and CDR2 is SQIVND (reference sequence). The J segment lost 4 bases and the V segment lost 5 bases, leaving 4 bases of the junction unmatched. The CDR3 covers 14 residues. The variable domain in full, completed from reference TRBV19 and TRBJ1-5, reads DGGITQSPKYLFRKEGQNVTLSCEQNLNHDAMYWYRQDPGQGLRLIYYSQIVNDFQKGDIAEGYSVSREKKESFPLTVTSAQKNPTAFYLCASSPRTGNQPQHFGDGTRLSIL.

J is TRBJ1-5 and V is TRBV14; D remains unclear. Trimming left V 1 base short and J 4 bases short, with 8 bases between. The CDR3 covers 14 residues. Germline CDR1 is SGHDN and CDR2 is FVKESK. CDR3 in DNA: TGTGCCAGCAGCCAAGGGGCAGGTAATCAGCCCCAGCATTTT. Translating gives CASSQGAGNQPQHF.

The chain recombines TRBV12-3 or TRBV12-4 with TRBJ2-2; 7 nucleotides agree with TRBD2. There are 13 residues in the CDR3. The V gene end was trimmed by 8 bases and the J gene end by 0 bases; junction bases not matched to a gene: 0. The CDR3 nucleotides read TGTGCCAGCGGGGGGGCGAACACCGGGGAGCTGTTTTTT. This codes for CASGGANTGELFF.

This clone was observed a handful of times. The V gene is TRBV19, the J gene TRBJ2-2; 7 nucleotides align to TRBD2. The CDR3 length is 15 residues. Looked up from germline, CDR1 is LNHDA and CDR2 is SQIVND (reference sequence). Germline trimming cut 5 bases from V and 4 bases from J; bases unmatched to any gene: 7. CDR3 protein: CASSQGGPGTGELFF. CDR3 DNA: TGTGCCAGTAGTCAGGGAGGGCCGGGCACCGGGGAGCTGTTTTTT.

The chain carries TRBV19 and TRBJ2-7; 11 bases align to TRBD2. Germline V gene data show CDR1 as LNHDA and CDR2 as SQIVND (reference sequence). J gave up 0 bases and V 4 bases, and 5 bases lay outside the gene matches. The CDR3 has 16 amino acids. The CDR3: CASSNSGRAGSYEQYF. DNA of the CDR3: TGTGCCAGTAGTAATAGCGGGAGGGCCGGCTCCTACGAGCAGTACTTC.

CDR3 region: CASNARTGGGNQPQHF. DNA for the CDR3: TGTGCCAGCAACGCTCGGACAGGGGGAGGCAATCAGCCCCAGCATTTT. V is TRBV2 and J is TRBJ1-5; 10 bases agree with TRBD1. Germline CDR1 reads SNHLY; CDR2 reads FYNNEI. The CDR3 has 16 residues. V lost 7 bases to trimming and J lost 2 bases; unmatched junction nucleotides: 8. Supplemented by reference TRBV2 and TRBJ1-5, the full variable domain reads EPEVTQTPSHQVTQMGQEVILRCVPISNHLYFYWYRQILGQKVEFLVSFYNNEISEKSEIFDDQFSVERPDGSNFTLKIRSTKLEDSAMYFCASNARTGGGNQPQHFGDGTRLSIL.

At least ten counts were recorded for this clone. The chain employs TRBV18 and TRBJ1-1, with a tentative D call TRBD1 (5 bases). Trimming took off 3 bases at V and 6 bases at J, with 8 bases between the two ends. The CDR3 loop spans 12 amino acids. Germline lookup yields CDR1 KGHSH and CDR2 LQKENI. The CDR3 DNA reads TGTGCCAGCTCACCGGGGCCTGCTGAAGCTTTCTTT. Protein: CASSPGPAEAFF.

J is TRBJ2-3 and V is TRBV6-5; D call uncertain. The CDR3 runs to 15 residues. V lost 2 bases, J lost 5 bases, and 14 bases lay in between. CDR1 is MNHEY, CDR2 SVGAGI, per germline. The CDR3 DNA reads TGTGCCAGCAGTTACCTCGCGGAGAATGGAGATACGCAGTATTTT. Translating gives CASSYLAENGDTQYF.

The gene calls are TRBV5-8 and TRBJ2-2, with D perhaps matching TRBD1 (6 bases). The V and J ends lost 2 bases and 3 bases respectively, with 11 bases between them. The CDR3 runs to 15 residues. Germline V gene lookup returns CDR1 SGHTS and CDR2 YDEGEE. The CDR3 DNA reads TGTGCCAGCAGCTTCGGGCAGGGGTACACCGGGGAGCTGTTTTTT. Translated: CASSFGQGYTGELFF.

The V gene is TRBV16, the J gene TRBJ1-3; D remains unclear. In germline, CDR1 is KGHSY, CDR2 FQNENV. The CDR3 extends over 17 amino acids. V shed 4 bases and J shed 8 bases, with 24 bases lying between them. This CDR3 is CASSPQDGLPLWDTIYF. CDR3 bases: TGTGCCAGCAGCCCACAAGACGGACTGCCCCTCTGGGACACCATATATTTT.

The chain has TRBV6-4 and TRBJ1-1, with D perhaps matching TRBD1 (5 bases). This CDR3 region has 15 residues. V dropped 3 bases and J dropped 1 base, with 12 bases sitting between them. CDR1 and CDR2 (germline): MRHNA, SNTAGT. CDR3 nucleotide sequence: TGTGCCAGCAGTGAGGGACGGGGGGGGAACACTGAAGCTTTCTTT. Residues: CASSEGRGGNTEAFF.

CDR3 protein: CSVRVRMNEKLFF. The CDR3 DNA reads as TGCAGCGTTAGAGTCAGGATGAATGAAAAACTGTTTTTT. The chain combines TRBV29-1 with TRBJ1-4, with D hard to call. This CDR3 has 13 amino acids. V lost 5 bases, J lost 5 bases, and 12 bases lay in between. Germline CDR1 and CDR2: SQVTM and ANQGSEA.

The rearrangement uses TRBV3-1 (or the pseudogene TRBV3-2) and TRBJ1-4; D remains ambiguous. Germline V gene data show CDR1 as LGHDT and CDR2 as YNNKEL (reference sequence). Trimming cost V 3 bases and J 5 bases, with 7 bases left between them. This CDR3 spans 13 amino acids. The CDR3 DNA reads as TGTGCCAGCAGCCAGCGGGTAAATGAAAAACTGTTTTTT. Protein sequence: CASSQRVNEKLFF.

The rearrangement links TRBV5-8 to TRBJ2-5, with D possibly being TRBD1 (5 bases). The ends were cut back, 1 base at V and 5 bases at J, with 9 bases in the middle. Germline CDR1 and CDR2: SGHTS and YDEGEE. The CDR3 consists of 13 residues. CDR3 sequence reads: CASSLSGAETQYF. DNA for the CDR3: TGTGCCAGCAGCTTGTCTGGGGCGGAGACCCAGTACTTC.